The 3 T cell receptor beta chains below all came from one sample that was sequenced in a study of T cells in Graves' hyperthyroidism and ophthalmopathy. Regions amplified from RNA transcripts were the TCR beta CDR3 regions. HTBI primers were used for first-round RT-PCR of the TCR CDR3. MiXCR, applied by TCRdb to the multiplex PCR reads, yields one record per CDR3 protein. This table has about 610,000 distinct CDR3 sequences, roughly 16% appearing once. The material sequenced was blood. The receptors originated from a woman aged 35 to 49 with Graves' ophthalmopathy.

This clonotype was counted many times. This rearrangement joins TRBV20-1 to TRBJ2-3; D not resolved. This CDR3 region has 15 residues. The germline V gene has CDR1 DFQATT and CDR2 SNEGSKA (reference sequence). The ends were cut back, 0 bases at V and 1 base at J, with 11 bases in the middle. The CDR3 here is CSARDSKAGTDTQYF. The CDR3 DNA reads as TGCAGTGCTAGAGATTCTAAGGCGGGCACAGATACGCAGTATTTT.

This clonotype was recorded at least ten times. The chain's CDR3 is CASSSSGALNTEAFF. CDR3 sequence (DNA): TGTGCCAGCAGTTCCTCAGGGGCGTTGAACACTGAAGCTTTCTTT. The V gene is TRBV12-3 or TRBV12-4, the J gene TRBJ1-1; possible D gene TRBD1, 6 bases. The CDR3 consists of 15 residues. The V end was cut by 4 bases, the J end by 0 bases, with 12 bases between.

The sample holds many counts of this clonotype. The gene calls are TRBV7-9 and TRBJ1-1; D unclear. The V and J ends lost 5 bases and 6 bases respectively, with 10 bases between them. The CDR3 is 12 amino acids. The germline V gene encodes CDR1 SEHNR and CDR2 FQNEAQ (reference sequence). The CDR3 DNA sequence: TGTGCCAGCAGCCTCGTAACACCTGAAGCTTTCTTT. Translating gives CASSLVTPEAFF.